This TCR beta chain was obtained from a study of CD8 T cells in ankylosing spondylitis. V was clipped by 2 bases and J by 4 bases, with 11 bases between them. Per germline, CDR1 LNHNV and CDR2 YYDKDF (reference sequence). The CDR3 contains 15 residues. This clonotype was observed many times. The antigen remains undetermined. Study observations and caveats: In reactive arthritis synovial fluid and blood, some motif variants had been reported before. CD8+ disease-linked clones were present at relatively low frequencies in blood.

Libraries of TCR beta came from quantitative 5'-RACE with molecular barcodes. TCRdb itself ran the 5' RACE reads through MiXCR, one entry per CDR3 protein. The sample has more than 150,000 distinct CDR3 sequences, around a tenth seen once. The clonotype comes from a male donor with ankylosing spondylitis or in good health (not recorded which). Material: blood, either unsorted or a sorted T cell fraction (not recorded which). The V call is TRBV15, the J call TRBJ1-4; possibly TRBD1 for D (5 bases). CDR3 DNA: TGTGCCACCAGCAGACCAGCGGGGGTTAATGAAAAACTGTTTTTT. Its translation is CATSRPAGVNEKLFF.